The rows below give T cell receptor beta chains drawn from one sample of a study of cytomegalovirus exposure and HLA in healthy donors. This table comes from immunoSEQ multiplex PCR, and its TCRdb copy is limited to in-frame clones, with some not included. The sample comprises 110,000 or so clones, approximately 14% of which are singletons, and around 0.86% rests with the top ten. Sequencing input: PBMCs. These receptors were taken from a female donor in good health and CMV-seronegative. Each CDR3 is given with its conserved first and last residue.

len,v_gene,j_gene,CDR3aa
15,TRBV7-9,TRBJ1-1,CASRRNEGGAAKAFF
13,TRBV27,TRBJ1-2,CASSLSATYGYTF
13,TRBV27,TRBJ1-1,CASSFTGGTEAFF
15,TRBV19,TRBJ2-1,CASTLRAGGPGEQFF
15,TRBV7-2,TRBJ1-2,CASSLAPGHDYGYTF
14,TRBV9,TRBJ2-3,CASSAPPGADTQYF
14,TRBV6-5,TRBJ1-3,CASSDPGRGGFPYF
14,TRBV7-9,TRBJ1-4,CASSSGTGNEKLFF
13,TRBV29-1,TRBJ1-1,CSSQRGGNTEAFF
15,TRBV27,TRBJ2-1,CASRIRLAGLNEQFF
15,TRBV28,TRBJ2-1,CASSLRLARSNEQFF
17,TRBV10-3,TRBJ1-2,CAISESTVAGYNYGYTF
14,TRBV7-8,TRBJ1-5,CASSLEVRGQPQHF
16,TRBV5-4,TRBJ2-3,CASSGETSRRTDTQYF
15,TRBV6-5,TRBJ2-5,CASSPGQGIWETQYF
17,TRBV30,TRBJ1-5,CAWTQRGGTGGNQPQHF
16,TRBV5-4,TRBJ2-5,CASSFFSGGVWETQYF
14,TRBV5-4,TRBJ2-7,CASSKVPEGHEQYF
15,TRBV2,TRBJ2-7,CASREGQGALYEQYF
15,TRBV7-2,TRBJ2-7,CASSFSRGVPYEQYF
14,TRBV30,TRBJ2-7,CAWSVGTGGYEQYF
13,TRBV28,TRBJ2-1,CDQRFTGGNEQFF
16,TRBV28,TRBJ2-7,CASSRGLAGGPYEQYF
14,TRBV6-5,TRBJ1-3,CASGEDRRGNTIYF
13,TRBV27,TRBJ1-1,CASSWDRGTEAFF
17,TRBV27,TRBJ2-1,CASILRSGQGPYNEQFF
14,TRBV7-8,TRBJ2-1,CASSPRSGGNEQFF
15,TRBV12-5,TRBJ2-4,CASGLGGQGQNIQYF
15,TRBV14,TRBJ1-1,CASSLRDSASSEAFF
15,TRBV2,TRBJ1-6,CASFRDRGQNSPLHF
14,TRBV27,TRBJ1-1,CASRPSGTGVEAFF
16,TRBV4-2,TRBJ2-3,CASSQDTSASTDTQYF
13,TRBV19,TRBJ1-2,CASGQGTSYGYTF
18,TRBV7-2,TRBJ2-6,CASSFGLGQAGGANVLTF
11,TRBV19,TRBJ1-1,CASTYNTEAFF
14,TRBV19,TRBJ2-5,CASSIVSGRETQYF
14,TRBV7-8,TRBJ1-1,CASSLHRANTEAFF
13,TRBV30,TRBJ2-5,CAWSKGGEETQYF
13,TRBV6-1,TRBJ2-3,CASSPRETDTQYF
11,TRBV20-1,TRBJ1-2,CSPFGTPGYTF